These T cell receptor beta chains were read from a single sample in a study of T cell responses to AZD1222 COVID-19 vaccine. Repertoires were generated with immunoSEQ multiplex PCR, while TCRdb's copy carries only in-frame clones and drops some. This sample yields roughly 120,000 clones, of which approximately 86% are seen a single time; approximately 15% belongs to the top ten. This sample comprised peripheral blood, obtained 28 days after the second AZD1222 dose. These receptors came from an adult who received the AZD1222 COVID-19 vaccine. The CDR3 runs from the conserved cysteine through the conserved F or W. Each record gives: D gene, J gene, V gene, clone size, CDR3 DNA, CDR3 protein. A D gene is named only where the DNA matches it firmly. Expanded clones are given a class, and other clones once, few, many or no size at all.

d_call: .
j_call: TRBJ2-5
v_call: TRBV11-2
clone_size: .
cdr3_nt: TGTGCCAGCAGCTTAGAACAGGGCTTCGGGGAAGAGACCCAGTACTTC
cdr3_aa: CASSLEQGFGEETQYF

d_call: TRBD1
j_call: TRBJ2-5
v_call: TRBV24-1
clone_size: .
cdr3_nt: TGTGCCACCAGTGATCAGACAGGGCCCCAAGAGACCCAGTACTTC
cdr3_aa: CATSDQTGPQETQYF

d_call: TRBD2
j_call: TRBJ2-7
v_call: TRBV18
clone_size: .
cdr3_nt: TGTGCCAGCTCACCACCTTTAGCGGGAGGGAGCTACGAGCAGTACTTC
cdr3_aa: CASSPPLAGGSYEQYF

d_call: TRBD1
j_call: TRBJ1-2
v_call: TRBV7-9
clone_size: .
cdr3_nt: TGTGCCAGCAGCTCCCGACAGGGCGACTTCTATGGCTACACCTTC
cdr3_aa: CASSSRQGDFYGYTF

d_call: TRBD1
j_call: TRBJ1-2
v_call: TRBV9
clone_size: .
cdr3_nt: TGTGCCAGCAGCGTAGATCACAGGGGGGATGGCTACACCTTC
cdr3_aa: CASSVDHRGDGYTF

d_call: .
j_call: TRBJ2-3
v_call: TRBV14
clone_size: .
cdr3_nt: TGTGCCAGCAGCCAAGCGGGGGCGTACACAGATACGCAGTATTTT
cdr3_aa: CASSQAGAYTDTQYF

d_call: .
j_call: TRBJ1-1
v_call: TRBV6-5
clone_size: .
cdr3_nt: TGTGCCAGCACCCTCAACCCAGGAGGGAACACTGAAGCTTTCTTT
cdr3_aa: CASTLNPGGNTEAFF

d_call: .
j_call: TRBJ1-1
v_call: TRBV18
clone_size: .
cdr3_nt: TGTGCCAGCTGCAAGGAGTGGCCTGAAGCTTTCTTT
cdr3_aa: CASCKEWPEAFF

d_call: .
j_call: TRBJ1-2
v_call: TRBV6-5
clone_size: once
cdr3_nt: TGTGCCAGCAGGGACGGAGCTTACTATGGCTACACCTTC
cdr3_aa: CASRDGAYYGYTF

d_call: .
j_call: TRBJ1-1
v_call: TRBV5-4
clone_size: .
cdr3_nt: TGTGCCAGCAGTCGCTTGGACGGATTGAACACTGAAGCTTTCTTT
cdr3_aa: CASSRLDGLNTEAFF

d_call: .
j_call: TRBJ2-5
v_call: TRBV10-1
clone_size: .
cdr3_nt: TGCGCCAGCTTGACGAGGGGGGGCACCCAAGAGACCCAGTACTTC
cdr3_aa: CASLTRGGTQETQYF

d_call: .
j_call: TRBJ2-2
v_call: TRBV11-3
clone_size: .
cdr3_nt: TGTGCCAGCAGCTCCCTCCCCAGAGGGGTTGCCGGGGAGCTGTTTTTT
cdr3_aa: CASSSLPRGVAGELFF

d_call: .
j_call: TRBJ1-6
v_call: TRBV19
clone_size: .
cdr3_nt: TGTGCCAGTCACGGGCCTAATTCACCCCTCCACTTT
cdr3_aa: CASHGPNSPLHF

d_call: .
j_call: TRBJ2-1
v_call: TRBV3-1/TRBV3-2
clone_size: .
cdr3_nt: TGTGCCAGCAGCTGGTTGGACAATGAGCAGTTCTTC
cdr3_aa: CASSWLDNEQFF

d_call: .
j_call: TRBJ2-3
v_call: TRBV5-6
clone_size: .
cdr3_nt: TGTGCCAGCAGCTTCCGGGACGGCTTCTCAACGCAGTATTTT
cdr3_aa: CASSFRDGFSTQYF

d_call: .
j_call: TRBJ1-6
v_call: TRBV11-1
clone_size: .
cdr3_nt: TGTGCCAGCAGCTTAGGGGACATGCCTCCCCTCCACTTT
cdr3_aa: CASSLGDMPPLHF